The following is a TCR beta chain sequence with its context. Its matching antigen is unknown. This entry is derived from a study of siplizumab effects on memory and regulatory T cells. Notes on the study in general: Assignment to unstimulated subsets succeeded for only a minor fraction of the alloreactive clones. Suppressive function of proliferating Tregs from siplizumab cultures was not confirmed.

Among three donor pairs, the unstimulated naive, memory, effector memory and TEMRA subsets underwent sequencing. The CDR3 contains 15 residues. Germline CDR1 and CDR2: SGHRS and YFSETQ. Trimming cost V 0 bases and J 4 bases, with 11 bases left between them. Assay used: immunoSEQ multiplex PCR; TCRdb lists only in-frame clones, some missing. The data show some 53,000 clones, with 95% to 97% seen just once and approximately 0.59% held by the top ten. The chain links TRBV5-1 to TRBJ2-1, with D perhaps TRBD2 (5 bases). The TCR comes from a human donor in good health. Sequences were obtained from naive CD4+ T cells sorted from blood. CDR3 sequence (DNA): TGCGCCAGCAGCTTGGGGTGGGAGTCATACAATGAGCAGTTCTTC. Translation: CASSLGWESYNEQFF.